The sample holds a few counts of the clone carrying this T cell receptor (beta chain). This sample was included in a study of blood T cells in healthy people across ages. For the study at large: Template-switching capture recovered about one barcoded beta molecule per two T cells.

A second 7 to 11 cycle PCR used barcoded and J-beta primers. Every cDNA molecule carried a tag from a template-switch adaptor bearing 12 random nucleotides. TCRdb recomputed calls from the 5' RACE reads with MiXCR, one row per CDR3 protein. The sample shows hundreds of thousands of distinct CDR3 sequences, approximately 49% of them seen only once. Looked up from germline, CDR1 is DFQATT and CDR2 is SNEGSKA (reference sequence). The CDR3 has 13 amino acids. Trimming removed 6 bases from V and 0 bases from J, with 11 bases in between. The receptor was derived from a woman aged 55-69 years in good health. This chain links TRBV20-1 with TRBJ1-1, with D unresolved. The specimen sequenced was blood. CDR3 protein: CSAPRRMNTEAFF. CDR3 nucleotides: TGCAGTGCCCCCAGACGGATGAACACTGAAGCTTTCTTT.